The sequence of this T cell receptor beta chain was determined in a study of CD8 T cells in ankylosing spondylitis. General observations from the study: Significant enrichment of disease-linked clones was reportedly seen in matched ankylosing spondylitis synovial fluid. Within peripheral blood, clones linked to disease were CD8+ and relatively rare. Seemingly characteristic of ankylosing spondylitis blood was a TCR beta motif consisting of eight highly homologous variants. In synovial fluid and blood from reactive arthritis, some motif variants were previously reported.

This CDR3 has 16 residues. Germline V gene data show CDR1 as KGHDR and CDR2 as SFDVKD. Trimming at V came to 9 bases and at J to 2 bases, leaving 10 bases not matched to a gene. This clonotype was observed a few times. Its antigen is not identified. Making the TCR beta libraries involved quantitative 5'-RACE with molecular barcodes. TCRdb reprocessed the 5' RACE reads with MiXCR, giving one entry per CDR3 protein. Here the sample spans just under 550,000 distinct CDR3 sequences, 9.5% to 15% being singletons. The sample was blood, either unsorted or a sorted T cell fraction (not recorded which). The sequence derives from a male donor with ankylosing spondylitis. The V and J genes are TRBV24-1 and TRBJ2-1, with TRBD2 matching 9 bases. The CDR3 sequence: CATAGAGGPTYNEQFF. As DNA, the CDR3 is TGTGCCACCGCGGGAGCGGGAGGCCCTACCTACAATGAGCAGTTCTTC.